Sequencing of this TCR beta chain was carried out in a study of OX40 agonist ivuxolimab in advanced cancers. Overall study: Patients treated during dose escalation were battling hepatocellular carcinoma, melanoma, renal cell or head and neck cancer. General study points: CD8+ T cells averaged more expanded clones than CD4+.

The sample holds one count of this clone. As yet, its antigen is unknown. Sequencing used immunoSEQ multiplex PCR; TCRdb keeps in-frame clones, though not all of them. The sample yields 60,000 to 90,000 clones, about 80% seen once. Germline V CDR1 and CDR2: SGDLS, YYNGEE. This CDR3 region has 16 residues. V shed 5 bases, J shed 4 bases, and the junction held 11 bases outside the gene matches. Blood sampling was done at baseline, cycle 4 day 1, and cycle 7 day 1. This clonotype was sampled from an adult with an advanced solid tumor such as melanoma, head and neck, liver or kidney cancer. Source: CD4+ or CD8+ T cells sorted from blood, taken in a trial of the OX40 agonist ivuxolimab. V and J are TRBV9 and TRBJ2-1; 8 bases line up with TRBD2. The CDR3 region is CASSSRGTRGYNEQFF. The CDR3 DNA reads as TGTGCCAGCAGTTCACGAGGGACTAGAGGATACAATGAGCAGTTCTTC.